These 31 T cell receptor beta chains were sequenced from one sample in a study of blood T cell repertoires in COVID-19 (dated by TCRdb to about 2020). The protocol used for the library was the immunoSEQ multiplex PCR assay. The table comes from immuneACCESS by way of TCRdb, which keeps in-frame sequences with V and J called. Part of the clones is missing from these tables; in studies checked, under half for an unresolved V gene and the rest for unknown reasons. The sample records 200,000 to 250,000 clones, approximately 80% of which are singletons. The biggest ten clones account for 7.4% of the sample. Sequencing was done on a sample of peripheral blood. These receptors were taken from a woman aged 45-60 years with acute or convalescent COVID-19.

This chain links TRBV6-4 with TRBJ2-1, with 10 nucleotides matching TRBD2. J gave up 5 bases and V 0 bases, and 4 bases lay outside the gene matches. The CDR3 contains 16 residues. Germline CDR1 is MRHNA and CDR2 is SNTAGT. The CDR3 protein is CASSDSQRGGNNEQFF. The DNA for the CDR3 is TGTGCCAGCAGTGACTCCCAGCGGGGGGGCAACAATGAGCAGTTCTTC.

The chain couples TRBV15 to TRBJ1-4, with unresolved D. Germline assignment: CDR1 LNHNV and CDR2 YYDKDF (reference sequence). The CDR3 sequence is 15 residues long. V was shortened by 1 base and J by 4 bases, with 10 bases between the two germline ends. The CDR3 loop is CATSRVSQVNEKLFF. For the CDR3, the DNA is TGTGCCACCAGCAGAGTTAGTCAGGTTAATGAAAAACTGTTTTTT.

This clone was observed a handful of times. This chain links TRBV3-1 (or the pseudogene TRBV3-2) with TRBJ1-5, with TRBD1 as a possible D gene (6 bases). The CDR3 runs 14 residues. Germline assignment: CDR1 LGHDT and CDR2 YNNKEL (reference sequence). V gave up 4 bases and J gave up 2 bases, with 9 bases separating them. The DNA for the CDR3 is TGTGCCAGCAGCCGCTCAGGGGGCAATCAGCCCCAGCATTTT. Translating it yields CASSRSGGNQPQHF.

This clone was picked up a small number of times. The chain links TRBV28 to TRBJ1-2, with TRBD1 identical over 10 bases. The CDR3 length is 14 residues. Trimming cost V 5 bases and J 4 bases; bases outside gene matches: 4. CDR1 and CDR2 from the germline V gene are MDHEN and SYDVKM. The CDR3, as DNA: TGTGCCAGCAGTGCCGGGACAGGGGCCTATGGCTACACCTTC. It encodes CASSAGTGAYGYTF.

V gene TRBV6-1 combines with J gene TRBJ1-5, with D possibly matching TRBD1 (6 bases). Germline V gene sequence: CDR1 MNHNS, CDR2 SASEGT. V lost 2 bases and J lost 5, with 13 bases in between. CDR3 length: 15 residues. In DNA, the CDR3 is TGTGCCAGCAGTGAAAGCAGGGGTGATTATCAGCCCCAGCATTTT. Translated: CASSESRGDYQPQHF.

V is TRBV28 and J is TRBJ1-1; 8 bases are a match to TRBD1. After removal of 5 bases from V and 0 bases from J, the junction contained 5 bases not matched to a gene. CDR3 size: 15 residues. Germline values: CDR1 MDHEN, CDR2 SYDVKM. The chain's CDR3 is CASSTRTGLNTEAFF. CDR3 in DNA: TGTGCCAGCAGTACCCGGACAGGGTTGAACACTGAAGCTTTCTTT.

V usage is TRBV11-3 and J usage is TRBJ2-3; 8 nucleotides agree with TRBD2. The CDR3 loop spans 14 amino acids. Trimming at V came to 4 bases and at J to 3 bases, leaving 3 bases not matched to a gene. CDR1 and CDR2 from the germline V gene are SGHNT and YENEEA. The CDR3 sequence is CASSSPGGTDTQYF. DNA of the CDR3: TGTGCCAGCAGCTCCCCGGGGGGGACAGATACGCAGTATTTT.

The chain has TRBV7-2 and TRBJ2-5, with 7 positions matching TRBD2. The ends lost 0 bases at V and 7 bases at J; junction bases unmatched: 8. The germline CDR1 and CDR2 sequences are SGHTA and FQGNSA. The CDR3 is made up of 15 amino acids. The chain's CDR3 is CASSLARGGTGTQYF. For the CDR3, the DNA is TGTGCCAGCAGCTTAGCGAGGGGAGGGACCGGGACCCAGTACTTC.

This rearrangement joins TRBV25-1 to TRBJ2-7, with D possibly TRBD2 on 5 matching bases. The germline V gene encodes CDR1 MGHDK and CDR2 SYGVNS. The V and J ends lost 4 bases and 6 bases respectively, with 13 bases between them. The CDR3 is made up of 13 amino acids. The DNA of the CDR3 is TGTGCCAGCAGTGTTTTTGGGAGAAGCGAGCAGTACTTC. It yields the protein CASSVFGRSEQYF.

In regard to this clone: In the same sample, other DNA sequences code for this CDR3. This chain connects TRBV7-9 to TRBJ1-1, with D uncertain. V was clipped by 6 bases and J by 1 base, with 3 bases between them. The CDR3 runs 11 residues. Germline-derived CDR1 and CDR2 are SEHNR and FQNEAQ (reference sequence). The CDR3 DNA reads TGTGCCAGCAGTCGGAACACTGAAGCTTTCTTT. It is translated as CASSRNTEAFF.

The CDR3 coding sequence is TGTGCCACCAGCAGATCTAGCGGGGACACAGATACGCAGTATTTT. This codes for CATSRSSGDTDTQYF. V gene TRBV15 combines with J gene TRBJ2-3, with TRBD2 matching 9 bases. Losses at the gene ends were 2 bases for V and 2 bases for J; bases not matched to a gene: 2. Germline V lookup: CDR1 LNHNV, CDR2 YYDKDF (reference sequence). The CDR3 totals 15 residues. The full variable domain, with the rest looked up from reference TRBV15 and TRBJ2-3, is DAMVIQNPRYQVTQFGKPVTLSCSQTLNHNVMYWYQQKSSQAPKLLFHYYDKDFNNEADTPDNFQSRRPNTSFCFLDIRSPGLGDTAMYLCATSRSSGDTDTQYFGPGTRLTVL.

This clone was observed a single time. This rearrangement joins TRBV12-5 to TRBJ2-1, with a weak D call TRBD1 (5 bases). V dropped 2 bases and J dropped 4 bases, with 9 bases sitting between them. Germline V gene data show CDR1 as LGHNT and CDR2 as FRNRAP. The length of the CDR3 is 14 residues. The CDR3 protein is CASGLYGHYNEQFF. CDR3 nucleotide sequence: TGTGCTAGTGGTTTGTATGGACATTACAATGAGCAGTTCTTC. Filled out from reference TRBV12-5 and TRBJ2-1, the complete variable domain reads DARVTQTPRHKVTEMGQEVTMRCQPILGHNTVFWYRQTMMQGLELLAYFRNRAPLDDSGMPKDRFSAEMPDATLATLKIQPSEPRDSAVYFCASGLYGHYNEQFFGPGTRLTVL.

This chain connects TRBV18 to TRBJ1-2; D possibly corresponds to TRBD1 (5 bases). V gave up 4 bases and J gave up 4 bases, with 7 bases separating them. Looked up from germline, CDR1 is KGHSH and CDR2 is LQKENI. This CDR3 has 12 residues. The CDR3 sequence: CASSQTAYGYTF. The CDR3 DNA sequence: TGTGCCAGCTCACAGACAGCCTATGGCTACACCTTC.

The chain couples TRBV11-1 to TRBJ1-1; 8 bases line up with TRBD1. The CDR3 is 13 amino acids. The germline V gene has CDR1 SGHAT and CDR2 FQDESV (reference sequence). V shed 5 bases, J shed 4 bases, and the junction held 3 bases outside the gene matches. The CDR3 is CASSAQGGTEAFF. DNA for the CDR3: TGTGCCAGCAGCGCACAGGGGGGCACTGAAGCTTTCTTT.

V is TRBV2 and J is TRBJ1-1; 7 bases fit TRBD1. The V and J ends lost 6 bases and 6 bases, in that order; junction bases with no gene match: 16. The length of the CDR3 is 16 residues. Germline CDR1 and CDR2: SNHLY and FYNNEI. The CDR3 sequence is CASRNGQVATFSEAFF. The CDR3 bases are TGTGCCAGCAGGAATGGACAGGTAGCTACTTTCTCTGAAGCTTTCTTT.

The chain combines TRBV6-1 with TRBJ2-7, with no clear D. The CDR3 is 14 amino acids. V was shortened by 1 base and J by 5 bases, with 12 bases between the two germline ends. Germline CDR1 reads MNHNS; CDR2 reads SASEGT. The CDR3 loop is CASSEVLASNEQYF. The CDR3 DNA reads as TGTGCCAGCAGTGAAGTCTTGGCCAGTAACGAGCAGTACTTC.

This clone was detected many times. This rearrangement joins TRBV30 to TRBJ1-2, with D possibly TRBD1 on 6 matching bases. The CDR3 extends over 15 amino acids. V lost 3 bases and J 2 bases, leaving 16 bases between the germline ends. CDR1 and CDR2 from the germline V gene are GTSNPN and SVGIG (reference sequence). CDR3 bases: TGTGCCTGGAGGGGGACATCTCCAACCAACTATGGCTACACCTTC. Translation: CAWRGTSPTNYGYTF.

This chain connects TRBV14 to TRBJ1-5; unclear D gene. The ends were cut back, 0 bases at V and 3 bases at J, with 15 bases in the middle. CDR1 is SGHDN, CDR2 FVKESK, per germline. There are 17 residues in the CDR3. CDR3 coding DNA: TGTGCCAGCAGCCAAGAAATCCGGGAGGCTAACAATCAGCCCCAGCATTTT. Its translation is CASSQEIREANNQPQHF.

V gene TRBV30 combines with J gene TRBJ2-7; 7 nucleotides line up with TRBD1. The CDR3 consists of 13 residues. Losses at the gene ends were 2 bases for V and 1 base for J; bases not matched to a gene: 2. CDR1 is GTSNPN, CDR2 SVGIG, per germline (reference sequence). The CDR3 DNA is TGTGCCTGGAGTTGGGGACAGTCCTACGAGCAGTACTTC. It yields the protein CAWSWGQSYEQYF.

The chain recombines TRBV2 with TRBJ1-1; 9 bases are a match to TRBD1. This CDR3 contains 15 residues. Looked up from germline, CDR1 is SNHLY and CDR2 is FYNNEI. V lost 2 bases to trimming and J lost 1 base; unmatched junction nucleotides: 2. CDR3 DNA sequence: TGTGCCAGCAGTGAAACAGGGGGCCCGAACACTGAAGCTTTCTTT. Residues: CASSETGGPNTEAFF.

V and J are TRBV6-6 and TRBJ1-4; 10 nucleotides match TRBD1. Losses at the gene ends were 5 bases for V and 6 bases for J; bases not matched to a gene: 6. This CDR3 comprises 15 residues. Germline V gene data show CDR1 as MNHNY and CDR2 as SVGAGI (reference sequence). The CDR3 DNA sequence: TGTGCCAGCAGTCCCGGACAGGGGGGGGATGAAAAACTGTTTTTT. Its protein is CASSPGQGGDEKLFF.

The V and J genes are TRBV27 and TRBJ1-5; D possibly corresponds to TRBD1 (6 bases). Germline V gene data show CDR1 as MNHEY and CDR2 as SMNVEV (reference sequence). This CDR3 has 13 amino acids. V lost 3 bases, J lost 6 bases, and 9 bases lay in between. Written as DNA, the CDR3 is TGTGCCAGCAGTTTGGGGGCCCTTCAGCCCCAGCATTTT. As protein: CASSLGALQPQHF.

This clone was counted only a few times. This chain uses TRBV9 with TRBJ1-6; 7 bases are shared with TRBD1. The length of the CDR3 is 13 residues. The germline CDR1 and CDR2 sequences are SGDLS and YYNGEE. V lost 3 bases to trimming and J lost 9 bases; unmatched junction nucleotides: 3. CDR3 nucleotides: TGTGCCAGCAGCGGGGACAGTACTTCACCCCTCCACTTT. This gives the protein CASSGDSTSPLHF.

This chain joins TRBV7-2 and TRBJ2-3; TRBD2 agrees at 10 bases. Germline-derived CDR1 and CDR2 are SGHTA and FQGNSA. Losses at the gene ends were 5 bases for V and 1 base for J; bases not matched to a gene: 9. This CDR3 contains 17 residues. The CDR3 protein is CASSPLGLAGGTDTQYF. DNA of the CDR3: TGTGCCAGCAGCCCCCTCGGGCTAGCGGGAGGCACAGATACGCAGTATTTT.

CDR3 sequence reads: CASSLMAVHYNEQFF. The CDR3 nucleotides are TGTGCCAGCAGTTTGATGGCGGTGCATTACAATGAGCAGTTCTTC. The chain has TRBV9 and TRBJ2-1; no reliable D call. CDR1 and CDR2 (germline): SGDLS, YYNGEE. Trimming cost V 5 bases and J 4 bases, with 16 bases left between them. The CDR3 sequence is 15 residues long.

The gene calls are TRBV19 and TRBJ2-7; TRBD2 agrees at 7 bases. The CDR3 spans 15 residues. Germline V gene lookup returns CDR1 LNHDA and CDR2 SQIVND (reference sequence). V was clipped by 4 bases and J by 0 bases; unmatched bases: 6. Here the CDR3 reads CASSNGAGSSYEQYF. Written as DNA, the CDR3 is TGTGCCAGTAGTAACGGAGCGGGGAGCTCCTACGAGCAGTACTTC.

The V gene is TRBV6-5, the J gene TRBJ2-5, with D maybe TRBD2 (5 bases). Trimming left V 6 bases short and J 1 base short, with 9 bases between. The germline gives CDR1 MNHEY, CDR2 SVGAGI. The CDR3 runs to 13 residues. CDR3 loop: CASRRTGQETQYF. The DNA for the CDR3 is TGTGCCAGCAGAAGGACTGGCCAAGAGACCCAGTACTTC.

The CDR3 loop reads CASSLIPGVYEQYF. As DNA, the CDR3 is TGTGCCAGCAGTTTAATCCCGGGTGTCTACGAGCAGTACTTC. V usage is TRBV27 and J usage is TRBJ2-7, with D unresolved. The CDR3 is 14 amino acids. Trimming cost V 2 bases and J 3 bases, with 11 bases left between them. Germline V gene sequence: CDR1 MNHEY, CDR2 SMNVEV (reference sequence).

The chain combines TRBV5-1 with TRBJ2-7; possibly TRBD1 for D (5 bases). V was pared by 0 bases and J by 6 bases, with 10 bases between. The CDR3 has 13 amino acids. CDR1 and CDR2 from the germline V gene are SGHRS and YFSETQ. CDR3 amino acids: CASSLAGLGEQYF. The CDR3, as DNA: TGCGCCAGCAGCTTGGCAGGGCTCGGCGAGCAGTACTTC.

The gene calls are TRBV24-1 and TRBJ2-3; a weak D match, TRBD2 (6 bases). The CDR3 consists of 16 residues. Germline V gives CDR1 KGHDR, CDR2 SFDVKD. V lost 4 bases, J lost 5 bases, and 18 bases lay in between. CDR3 loop: CATSEPPPRGGDTQYF. The DNA for the CDR3 is TGTGCCACCAGTGAGCCCCCACCGCGGGGTGGAGATACGCAGTATTTT.

V gene TRBV27 combines with J gene TRBJ2-1; 7 bases align to TRBD1. The germline gives CDR1 MNHEY, CDR2 SMNVEV (reference sequence). CDR3 length: 12 amino acids. Trimming cost V 4 bases and J 8 bases; bases outside gene matches: 2. Here the CDR3 DNA reads TGTGCCAGCAGTTCACAGGGGCATGAGCAGTTCTTC. Protein sequence: CASSSQGHEQFF.